A selection of T cell receptor beta chains follows, all from one sample in a study of glioma-infiltrating T cells. In TCRdb, the multiplex PCR reads were re-called with MiXCR into one record per CDR3 protein. The sample has over 120,000 distinct CDR3 sequences; about 39% are singletons. Material for sequencing was glioma tissue, nonneoplastic brain tissue, or PBMCs (not recorded which). The receptor set was obtained from a human donor with low-grade glioma or glioblastoma, undergoing nonglioma brain surgery, or in good health (not recorded which). Both conserved end residues are part of each CDR3. The D gene is left open where the match is weak. Clone size is stated in some rows and not others, as once, few, many or a class when expanded.

TRBJ2-1 TRBD1 many TRBV18 CASSLGQGNEQFF TGTGCCAGCTCACTGGGACAGGGCAATGAGCAGTTCTTC
TRBJ2-7 NA NA TRBV20-1 CSASQGKRGEQYF TGCAGTGCTAGCCAAGGCAAAAGAGGAGAGCAGTACTTC
TRBJ1-5 NA NA TRBV6-1 CASSEGLANQPQHF TGTGCCAGCAGTGAGGGACTGGCCAATCAGCCCCAGCATTTT
TRBJ2-7 NA few TRBV28 CASSQRQLLNLYEQYF TGTGCCAGCAGCCAGCGGCAGCTTCTGAACCTTTACGAGCAGTACTTC
TRBJ2-1 TRBD2 few TRBV2 CASSEFAGGYNEQFF TGTGCCAGCAGTGAATTTGCGGGAGGGTACAATGAGCAGTTCTTC
TRBJ2-5 NA NA TRBV5-1 CASSPGQPGVETQYF TGCGCCAGCAGCCCAGGACAGCCCGGCGTTGAGACCCAGTACTTC
TRBJ2-1 TRBD1 NA TRBV5-5 CASSRTGAYNEQFF TGTGCCAGCTCGAGGACAGGGGCCTACAATGAGCAGTTCTTC
TRBJ2-1 TRBD1 few TRBV20-1 CSANTGGAYNEQFF TGCAGTGCCAATACAGGGGGCGCCTACAATGAGCAGTTCTTC
TRBJ1-5 NA few TRBV4-2 CASSPTGQNSNQPQHF TGTGCCAGCAGCCCTACCGGACAGAATAGCAATCAGCCCCAGCATTTT
TRBJ2-7 NA NA TRBV6-2/TRBV6-3 CASSYSDDSYEQYF TGTGCCAGCAGTTACTCGGACGATTCCTACGAGCAGTACTTC
TRBJ2-1 NA NA TRBV18 CASSPGPGHEQFF TGTGCCAGCTCACCGGGACCAGGTCATGAGCAGTTCTTC
TRBJ1-1 TRBD1 NA TRBV7-2 CASSETGRSAEAFF TGTGCCAGCAGTGAGACAGGGAGATCGGCTGAAGCTTTCTTT
TRBJ1-6 TRBD1 NA TRBV4-1 CASSRRSPGQGESYNSPLHF TGCGCCAGCAGCCGCCGTTCACCGGGACAGGGGGAATCCTATAATTCACCCCTCCACTTT
TRBJ2-7 NA NA TRBV4-1 CASSQGPAVSYEQYF TGCGCCAGCAGCCAGGGTCCAGCCGTTTCCTACGAGCAGTACTTC
TRBJ1-1 NA few TRBV27 CASSLQVRTEAFF TGTGCCAGCAGTCTTCAGGTCCGGACTGAAGCTTTCTTT
TRBJ2-1 NA few TRBV14 CASSRGWNEQFF TGTGCCAGCAGCCGAGGATGGAATGAGCAGTTCTTC
TRBJ2-5 TRBD2 NA TRBV3-1 CASSQDYGAGYQETQYF TGTGCCAGCAGCCAAGATTATGGAGCGGGGTACCAAGAGACCCAGTACTTC
TRBJ2-7 NA few TRBV27 CASSPRRDSYEQYF TGTGCCAGCAGTCCCCGCAGGGACTCCTACGAGCAGTACTTC
TRBJ2-7 NA NA TRBV6-6 CASSYSMAWGNEQYF TGTGCCAGCAGTTACTCGATGGCCTGGGGGAACGAGCAGTACTTC
TRBJ2-7 NA few TRBV15 CATSRDYQNPHEQYF TGTGCCACCAGCAGAGATTACCAAAATCCTCACGAGCAGTACTTC
TRBJ1-2 NA few TRBV6-1 CASSEAMADGYTF TGTGCCAGCAGTGAAGCGATGGCGGATGGCTACACCTTC
TRBJ2-1 NA NA TRBV18 CASSADSPDYNEQFF TGTGCCAGCTCAGCGGACAGTCCCGACTACAATGAGCAGTTCTTC